What follows are 14 T cell receptor beta chains derived from one specimen sequenced in a study of CD8 T cells in ankylosing spondylitis. In TCRdb, the 5' RACE reads were re-called with MiXCR into one record per CDR3 protein. The sample contains some 290,000 distinct CDR3 sequences, roughly 20% of which appear only once. Specimen: blood, either unsorted or a sorted T cell fraction (not recorded which). These receptors were collected from a male donor with ankylosing spondylitis or in good health (not recorded which).

The CDR3 bases are TGTGCCAGCAGCGGGGGGGCAGGAGAGACCCAGTACTTC. This gives the protein CASSGGAGETQYF. The chain has TRBV11-3 and TRBJ2-5; possibly TRBD2 for D (7 bases). The V gene's germline CDR1 is SGHNT and CDR2 YENEEA. This CDR3 spans 13 amino acids. V was pared by 5 bases and J by 4 bases, with 11 bases between.

The V and J genes are TRBV20-1 and TRBJ1-6; 9 bases map to TRBD1. Germline-derived CDR1 and CDR2 are DFQATT and SNEGSKA (reference sequence). V was clipped by 1 base and J by 7 bases; unmatched bases: 2. This CDR3 region has 14 residues. The CDR3 DNA reads TGCAGTGCTAGAGGGACAGGGGTCAATTCACCCCTCCACTTT. Residues: CSARGTGVNSPLHF.

This clonotype was recorded many times. V gene TRBV28 combines with J gene TRBJ2-7, with TRBD1 identical over 10 bases. With V trimmed by 2 bases and J by 2 bases, 6 bases remained unmatched. This CDR3 comprises 16 residues. Looked up from germline, CDR1 is MDHEN and CDR2 is SYDVKM. Written as DNA, the CDR3 is TGTGCCAGCAGTTTAGCGAGGGGACAGGGGACCTACGAGCAGTACGTC. Translation gives CASSLARGQGTYEQYV.

This sequence joins TRBV2 and TRBJ1-1; the D gene is possibly TRBD1 (5 bases). CDR3 length: 15 residues. The ends were cut back, 5 bases at V and 4 bases at J, with 17 bases in the middle. Germline V CDR1 and CDR2: SNHLY, FYNNEI. As DNA, the CDR3 is TGTGCCAGCAGTCGGTGGGGGGAAGAGGGCACTGAAGCTTTCTTT. Residues: CASSRWGEEGTEAFF.

This clonotype showed up just a few times. The chain combines TRBV12-3 or TRBV12-4 with TRBJ1-4; TRBD1 might be the D (6 bases). Trimming removed 4 bases at V and 3 bases at J, with 12 bases between. The CDR3 runs 15 residues. In DNA, the CDR3 is TGTGCCAGCAGTTACCTAGGACAGTCTAATGAAAAACTGTTTTTT. Amino acids: CASSYLGQSNEKLFF.

This clonotype came up a few times. The CDR3 here is CASNPGQAYNSPLHF. CDR3 DNA sequence: TGTGCCAGCAATCCCGGACAGGCGTATAATTCACCCCTCCACTTT. This chain joins TRBV28 and TRBJ1-6, with 7 bases lining up with TRBD1. Germline-derived CDR1 and CDR2 are MDHEN and SYDVKM. The J segment lost 4 bases and the V segment lost 7 bases, leaving 7 bases of the junction unmatched. This CDR3 comprises 15 residues.

This clonotype showed up just a few times. This chain uses TRBV7-3 with TRBJ1-6; D gene unclear. This CDR3 has 16 amino acids. V shed 1 base and J shed 9 bases, with 16 bases lying between them. The germline gives CDR1 SGHTA, CDR2 FQGTGA. The CDR3 loop reads CASSLRSADSASPLHF. The DNA for the CDR3 is TGTGCCAGCAGCTTAAGGTCAGCCGACTCGGCTTCACCCCTCCACTTT.

This clonotype occurred a few times. The chain is built from TRBV12-3 or TRBV12-4 and TRBJ2-7; 8 bases are a match to TRBD1. The CDR3 loop spans 13 amino acids. Germline trimming cut 5 bases from V and 7 bases from J; bases unmatched to any gene: 7. In DNA form, the CDR3 reads TGTGCCAGCAGTCTCCAGGGGGCGGGGGAGCAGTACGTC. Amino acid sequence: CASSLQGAGEQYV.

This chain links TRBV5-1 with TRBJ2-5, with TRBD1 matching over 7 bases. CDR3 length: 14 residues. Per germline, CDR1 SGHRS and CDR2 YFSETQ. J was trimmed by 1 base and V by 4 bases; bases with no gene match: 4. The CDR3 bases are TGCGCCAGCAGCAACGGACAGGTCCAAGAGACCCAGTACTTC. Its protein is CASSNGQVQETQYF.

The V and J genes are TRBV28 and TRBJ2-1; 9 positions match TRBD2. CDR3 length: 14 residues. Germline V lookup: CDR1 MDHEN, CDR2 SYDVKM. V lost 8 bases and J lost 4; bases outside the gene matches: 6. The CDR3 coding sequence is TGTGCCAGCGCTGTCCTAGCGGGGTACAATGAGCAGTTCTTC. Protein: CASAVLAGYNEQFF.

The chain recombines TRBV9 with TRBJ2-2; D ambiguous. Deletions cut 7 bases from V and 5 bases from J, with 9 bases between. Looked up from germline, CDR1 is SGDLS and CDR2 is YYNGEE. The CDR3 loop spans 12 amino acids. The CDR3 nucleotides read TGTGCCAGCGGGCAAGATACCGGGGAGCTGTTTTTT. This codes for CASGQDTGELFF.

The rearrangement uses TRBV10-3 and TRBJ2-7; 8 bases are a match to TRBD1. Germline-derived CDR1 and CDR2 are ENHRY and SYGVKD. With 8 bases clipped from V and 2 bases from J, the junction kept 5 bases outside the gene matches. The CDR3 totals 13 residues. The CDR3 nucleotides are TGTGCCATCCGAGCAGGGGGCACCTACGAGCAGTACGTC. It encodes CAIRAGGTYEQYV.

The table lists this clonotype with a few counts. This chain connects TRBV5-1 to TRBJ2-2, with D possibly TRBD1 on 6 matching bases. Germline CDR1 and CDR2: SGHRS and YFSETQ. There are 14 residues in the CDR3. The V end was cut by 5 bases, the J end by 4 bases, with 12 bases between. CDR3 coding DNA: TGCGCCAGCAGTAGCACAGGGTCCACCGGGGAGCTGTTTTTT. This gives the protein CASSSTGSTGELFF.

This clonotype appeared many times. The chain combines TRBV28 with TRBJ2-3; 8 positions match TRBD2. The trim removed 6 bases at V and 2 bases at J, leaving 7 bases unmatched. CDR3 length equals 15 residues. The germline V gene has CDR1 MDHEN and CDR2 SYDVKM. This CDR3 reads CASRLLAENTDTQYF. DNA of the CDR3: TGTGCCAGCAGACTACTAGCGGAGAACACAGATACGCAGTATTTT.